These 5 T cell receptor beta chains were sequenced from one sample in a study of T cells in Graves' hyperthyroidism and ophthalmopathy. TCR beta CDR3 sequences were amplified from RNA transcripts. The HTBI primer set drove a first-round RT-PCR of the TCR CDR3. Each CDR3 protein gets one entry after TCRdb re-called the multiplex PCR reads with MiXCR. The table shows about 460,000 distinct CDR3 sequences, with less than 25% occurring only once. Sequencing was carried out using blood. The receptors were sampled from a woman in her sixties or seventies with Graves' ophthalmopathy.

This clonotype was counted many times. CDR3 in DNA: TGTGCCAGCAGCTCGAGGACTAGCGGCGTACCTCTAAGCACAGATACGCAGTATTTT. It is translated as CASSSRTSGVPLSTDTQYF. The chain links TRBV11-2 to TRBJ2-3, with 10 bases matching TRBD2. CDR1 SGHAT and CDR2 FQNNGV come from the germline V gene. The J segment lost 0 bases and the V segment lost 4 bases, leaving 13 bases of the junction unmatched. The CDR3 runs 19 residues.

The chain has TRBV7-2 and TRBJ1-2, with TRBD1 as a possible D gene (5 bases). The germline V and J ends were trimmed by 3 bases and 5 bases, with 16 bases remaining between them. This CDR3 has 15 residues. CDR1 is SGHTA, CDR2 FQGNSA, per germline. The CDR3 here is CASSFRDPVQYGYTF. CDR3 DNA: TGTGCCAGCAGCTTCCGGGACCCAGTCCAATATGGCTACACCTTC.

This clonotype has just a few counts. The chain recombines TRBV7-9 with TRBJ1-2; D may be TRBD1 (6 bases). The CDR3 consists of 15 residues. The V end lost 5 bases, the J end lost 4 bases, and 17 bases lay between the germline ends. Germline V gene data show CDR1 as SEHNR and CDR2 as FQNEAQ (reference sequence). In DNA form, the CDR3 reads TGTGCCAGCAGCCCTCACAGGGCCGGCCTCTATGGCTACACCTTC. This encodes CASSPHRAGLYGYTF. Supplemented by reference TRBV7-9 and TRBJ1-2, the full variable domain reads DTGVSQNPRHKITKRGQNVTFRCDPISEHNRLYWYRQTLGQGPEFLTYFQNEAQLEKSRLLSDRFSAERPKGSFSTLEIQRTEQGDSAMYLCASSPHRAGLYGYTFGSGTRLTVV.

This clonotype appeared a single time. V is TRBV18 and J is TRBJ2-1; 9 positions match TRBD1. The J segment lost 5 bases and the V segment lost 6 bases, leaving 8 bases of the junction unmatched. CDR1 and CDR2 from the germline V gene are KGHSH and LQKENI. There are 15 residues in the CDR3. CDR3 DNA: TGTGCCAGCTCCGCCGGGACAGGGCTTAACAATGAGCAGTTCTTC. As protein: CASSAGTGLNNEQFF.

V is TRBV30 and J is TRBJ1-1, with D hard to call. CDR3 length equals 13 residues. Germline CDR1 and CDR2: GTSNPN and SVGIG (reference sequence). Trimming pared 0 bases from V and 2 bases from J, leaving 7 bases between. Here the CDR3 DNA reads TGTGCCTGGAGTGTACACGGAAACACTGAAGCTTTCTTT. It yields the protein CAWSVHGNTEAFF.